The source of this T cell receptor beta chain is a study of blood T cell repertoires in COVID-19. Study-level information: Acute and convalescent COVID-19 samples came from the United States, Italy and Spain. PBMCs, B-cell-depleted T cells, or T cells provided the cDNA or gDNA that made up the material.

Original methodology: Scientists estimated how many nucleated cells there were by amplifying reference gene primers. Data came from immunoSEQ multiplex PCR; TCRdb stores just in-frame clones and leaves some out. V and J calls plus clone size are reproduced from that table; the DNA served to infer D and trimming. This table has 150,000 to 180,000 clones, 91% appearing once. Germline V gene data show CDR1 as MNHEY and CDR2 as SVGAGI. The V end was cut by 10 bases, the J end by 6 bases, with 9 bases between. The CDR3 length is 11 residues. Sequenced: peripheral blood. The sequence was obtained from a middle-aged man with acute or convalescent COVID-19. The chain has TRBV6-5 and TRBJ2-2, with D maybe TRBD2 (5 bases). CDR3 DNA sequence: TGTGCCACCCAGAGGGCCGGGGAGCTGTTTTTT. It yields the protein CATQRAGELFF.